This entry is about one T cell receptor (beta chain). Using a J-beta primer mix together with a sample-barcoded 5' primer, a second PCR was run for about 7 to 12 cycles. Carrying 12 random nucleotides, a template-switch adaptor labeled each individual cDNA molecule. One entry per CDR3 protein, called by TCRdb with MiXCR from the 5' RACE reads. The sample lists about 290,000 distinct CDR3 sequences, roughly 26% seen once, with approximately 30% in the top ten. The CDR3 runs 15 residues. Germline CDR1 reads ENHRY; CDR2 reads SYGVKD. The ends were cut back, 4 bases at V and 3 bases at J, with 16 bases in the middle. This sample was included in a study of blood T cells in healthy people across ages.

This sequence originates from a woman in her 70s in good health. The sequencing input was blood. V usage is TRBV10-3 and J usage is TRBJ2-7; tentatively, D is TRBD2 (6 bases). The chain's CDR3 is CAISGGPGRNYEQYF. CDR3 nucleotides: TGTGCCATCAGTGGGGGCCCAGGGAGGAACTACGAGCAGTACTTC.